These 22 T cell receptor beta chains came from one sample sequenced in a study of vaccination effects on CD4 cells after COVID-19. Antigen specificity for these receptors is unknown. Ahead of sequencing, the ViraFEST assay grew antigen-specific CD4+ T cells using viral peptide pools. CD4+ T cell isolation took place after 10 days of culture. The vaccine recipients had no prior SARS-CoV-2 infection, with negative nucleocapsid antibodies. Only in-frame clones appear in the TCRdb table, and some are missing; sequencing was by immunoSEQ multiplex PCR. This repertoire shows tens of thousands of clones, under 75% found once; its top ten account for about 8.9%. The specimen was CD4+ T cells from PBMCs cultured with HCoV-NL63 spike peptides, collected before COVID-19 vaccination. The receptors were gathered from a human donor who received a COVID-19 vaccine.

The chain employs TRBV10-3 and TRBJ1-1; TRBD1 aligns across 7 bases. Germline-derived CDR1 and CDR2 are ENHRY and SYGVKD. V was pared by 6 bases and J by 0 bases, with 7 bases of the junction left unmatched. CDR3 length: 15 residues. CDR3 sequence reads: CAIRKGQEVNTEAFF. The CDR3 DNA sequence: TGTGCCATCAGGAAAGGACAGGAGGTGAACACTGAAGCTTTCTTT.

This clone was observed a handful of times. The chain joins TRBV5-5 to TRBJ1-5; 8 positions match TRBD1. This CDR3 has 16 residues. The junction had 4 bases not matched to a gene; V was cut back by 0 bases and J by 2 bases. Germline V gives CDR1 SGHKS, CDR2 YYEKEE (reference sequence). CDR3 protein: CASSLEGQGGNQPQHF. The CDR3 DNA follows: TGTGCCAGCAGCTTGGAAGGACAGGGCGGCAATCAGCCCCAGCATTTT.

The CDR3 sequence is CAAGARTYGYTF. The CDR3 nucleotides are TGTGCCGCCGGAGCCAGGACCTATGGCTACACCTTC. V usage is TRBV28 and J usage is TRBJ1-2; D gene uncertain. The CDR3 is 12 amino acids. The V gene lost 11 bases and the J gene lost 4 bases, with 14 bases spanning the gap. In germline, CDR1 is MDHEN, CDR2 SYDVKM.

This chain connects TRBV5-6 to TRBJ2-7; unclear D gene. The CDR3 is 15 amino acids. Germline V gives CDR1 SGHDT, CDR2 YYEEEE. The germline V and J ends were trimmed by 0 bases and 3 bases, with 13 bases remaining between them. The CDR3 protein is CASSLGEGFGYEQYF. In nucleotides, the CDR3 is TGTGCCAGCAGCTTGGGGGAAGGGTTTGGCTACGAGCAGTACTTC.

This clone is a singleton in its sample. The chain links TRBV12-3 or TRBV12-4 to TRBJ1-1; tentatively, D is TRBD1 (6 bases). The CDR3 sequence is 11 residues long. V lost 5 bases to trimming and J lost 8 bases, with 9 bases between them. The CDR3 region has the DNA TGTGCCAGCAGTCTAGGGACAGAAGCTTTCTTT. The encoded protein is CASSLGTEAFF.

The CDR3 spells CASSQGQLQETQYF. The CDR3 bases are TGTGCCAGCAGCCAAGGACAGCTACAAGAGACCCAGTACTTC. The chain carries TRBV6-5 and TRBJ2-5; a weak D match, TRBD1 (6 bases). CDR1 MNHEY and CDR2 SVGAGI come from the germline V gene. The CDR3 length is 14 residues. Trimming shortened V by 6 bases and J by 2 bases, and 13 bases separated the two germline ends.

The chain uses TRBV5-5 and TRBJ1-1; weak D call: TRBD1 (5 bases). Trimming removed 4 bases at V and 5 bases at J, with 15 bases between. This CDR3 has 14 amino acids. From germline, CDR1 is SGHKS and CDR2 YYEKEE (reference sequence). CDR3 in amino acids: CASSLSPGGTEAFF. CDR3 nucleotide sequence: TGTGCCAGCAGCCTTAGCCCCGGGGGGACTGAAGCTTTCTTT.

Written as DNA, the CDR3 is TGTGCCAGCTCACCCCGGGACAGGGGGGAGACCCAGTACTTC. This sequence encodes CASSPRDRGETQYF. This sequence joins TRBV18 and TRBJ2-7; 11 positions agree with TRBD1. The DNA end is a closer match to TRBJ2-5, so the J assignment may be wrong. Germline V gives CDR1 KGHSH, CDR2 LQKENI. The CDR3 extends over 14 amino acids.

J is TRBJ2-1 and V is TRBV14, with 13 bases that match TRBD2. Germline CDR1 reads SGHDN; CDR2 reads FVKESK. V dropped 4 bases and J dropped 9; count of bases not matched to a gene: 6. This CDR3 has 15 amino acids. CDR3 in DNA: TGTGCCAGCAGCCTTGGACTAGCGGGGGTCACTGAGCAGTTCTTC. Protein sequence: CASSLGLAGVTEQFF.

V usage is TRBV2 and J usage is TRBJ1-4, with 7 bases fitting TRBD1. Trimming cost V 8 bases and J 4 bases; bases outside gene matches: 10. CDR1 and CDR2 from the germline V gene are SNHLY and FYNNEI. CDR3 size: 15 residues. CDR3 nucleotide sequence: TGTGCCAGCGTTACCGGGACAGTCCTTAATGAAAAACTGTTTTTT. Translating gives CASVTGTVLNEKLFF.

The CDR3 is CASSYSGTGHRVTEAFF. The CDR3 DNA sequence: TGTGCCAGCAGTTATTCCGGGACAGGGCACAGAGTCACTGAAGCTTTCTTT. The chain is built from TRBV11-3 and TRBJ1-1, with TRBD1 matching over 9 bases. This CDR3 spans 17 amino acids. CDR1 is SGHNT, CDR2 YENEEA, per germline. V lost 6 bases to trimming and J lost 4 bases; unmatched junction nucleotides: 15.

The rearrangement uses TRBV6-5 and TRBJ2-7; weak D call: TRBD1 (5 bases). The CDR3 is 13 amino acids. V dropped 6 bases and J dropped 7 bases, with 16 bases sitting between them. Germline V gene data show CDR1 as MNHEY and CDR2 as SVGAGI. The CDR3 region has the DNA TGTGCCAGCAGCACAGGTGGTCCTACGGAGCAGTACTTC. Its protein is CASSTGGPTEQYF.

This sequence joins TRBV4-1 and TRBJ1-5, with 10 bases fitting TRBD1. Germline-derived CDR1 and CDR2 are MGHRA and YSYEKL. This CDR3 region has 17 residues. J was trimmed by 5 bases and V by 2 bases; bases with no gene match: 9. The CDR3 is CASSQLPVGTGDQPQHF. The CDR3 DNA is TGCGCCAGCAGCCAACTACCAGTCGGGACAGGGGATCAGCCCCAGCATTTT.

The chain couples TRBV6-1 to TRBJ2-7; the match to TRBD2 covers 8 bases. Germline V CDR1 and CDR2: MNHNS, SASEGT. Germline trimming cut 6 bases from V and 1 base from J; bases unmatched to any gene: 14. The CDR3 consists of 17 residues. The CDR3 here is CASRERTGSGGSYEQYF. The CDR3 region has the DNA TGTGCCAGCAGAGAAAGGACCGGATCGGGAGGGTCCTACGAGCAGTACTTC.

V and J are TRBV6-5 and TRBJ1-4, with unresolved D. V lost 7 bases and J 6 bases, leaving 12 bases between the germline ends. The V gene's germline CDR1 is MNHEY and CDR2 SVGAGI. The CDR3 loop spans 13 amino acids. Written as DNA, the CDR3 is TGTGCCAGCACTCCGAGGGCTCATGAAAAACTGTTTTTT. Its protein is CASTPRAHEKLFF.

The CDR3 is CAWGKTGWNSPLHF. CDR3 DNA sequence: TGTGCCTGGGGGAAAACAGGGTGGAATTCACCCCTCCACTTT. The chain carries TRBV30 and TRBJ1-6; perhaps TRBD1 as D (6 bases). The germline CDR1 and CDR2 sequences are GTSNPN and SVGIG (reference sequence). This CDR3 contains 14 residues. Trimming took off 5 bases at V and 7 bases at J, with 15 bases between the two ends.

The V gene is TRBV21-1, the J gene TRBJ1-1; the DNA was not used to check the table's D call, TRBD1. TRBV21-1 is tagged as a pseudogene. This CDR3 region has 17 residues. DNA of the CDR3: TGTGCCAGCAGCAAAGGCCATGACAGGGTCGGAAACACTGAAGCTTTCTTT. As protein: CASSKGHDRVGNTEAFF.

The rearrangement links TRBV2 to TRBJ1-5; D unclear. The germline V gene has CDR1 SNHLY and CDR2 FYNNEI. Trimming removed 1 base from V and 2 bases from J, with 6 bases in between. The CDR3 has 14 residues. The CDR3 spells CASSEERGNQPQHF. The CDR3 nucleotides are TGTGCCAGCAGTGAAGAGAGGGGCAATCAGCCCCAGCATTTT.

The genes are TRBV4-1 and TRBJ2-2; tentatively, D is TRBD1 (7 bases). The CDR3 is 16 residues long. CDR1 is MGHRA, CDR2 YSYEKL, per germline. V lost 7 bases to trimming and J lost 2 bases, with 17 bases between them. The CDR3 nucleotides read TGCGCCAGCAAGGCGGGACAGCGCCTAAACACCGGGGAGCTGTTTTTT. Its translation: CASKAGQRLNTGELFF.

This chain uses TRBV6-1 with TRBJ2-5; TRBD2 matches at 13 bases. V shed 1 base and J 6 bases; nucleotides not matched to a gene: 2. Germline V gene sequence: CDR1 MNHNS, CDR2 SASEGT. The CDR3 consists of 15 residues. DNA for the CDR3: TGTGCCAGCAGTGAAGGGACTAGCGGGGGAAAGACCCAGTACTTC. Translating it yields CASSEGTSGGKTQYF.

The V gene is TRBV4-2, the J gene TRBJ2-6; no clear D gene. The CDR3 covers 15 residues. Germline V gene lookup returns CDR1 LGHNA and CDR2 YNFKEQ. Trimming left V 4 bases short and J 4 bases short, with 11 bases between. CDR3 bases: TGTGCCAGCAGCCCCGATACAATGGGGGCCAACGTCCTGACTTTC. This translates into CASSPDTMGANVLTF.

V is TRBV3-1 (or the pseudogene TRBV3-2) and J is TRBJ1-6; 8 positions agree with TRBD1. The V gene's germline CDR1 is LGHDT and CDR2 YNNKEL (reference sequence). This CDR3 is 16 amino acids long. V lost 2 bases, J lost 7 bases, and 7 bases stayed unmatched. CDR3 nucleotides: TGTGCCAGCAGCCAACCCGTCGGACAGGGAAATTCACCCCTCCACTTT. Translated: CASSQPVGQGNSPLHF.